Below are 11 T cell receptor beta chains sequenced from a single sample in a study of cytomegalovirus exposure and HLA in healthy donors. Primers included in the PCR were 60 Vbeta and 13 Jbeta primers. Measured with immunoSEQ multiplex PCR; TCRdb has only the in-frame clones, and not every one. The sample lists 150,000 to 200,000 clones; about 90% were seen once. Sequencing used PBMCs. These receptors all stem from a girl under two years old in good health and CMV-seronegative.

The V gene is TRBV6-6, the J gene TRBJ1-5; possible D gene TRBD1, 6 bases. Germline CDR1 reads MNHNY; CDR2 reads SVGAGI (reference sequence). Trimming took off 7 bases at V and 0 bases at J, with 13 bases between the two ends. The CDR3 has 15 amino acids. CDR3 coding DNA: TGTGCCAGCAAATCAGGGGATCGTAGCAATCAGCCCCAGCATTTT. Amino acid sequence: CASKSGDRSNQPQHF.

This clone was seen once. CDR3 loop: CASSPWRDRGTGELFF. CDR3 coding DNA: TGTGCCAGCAGTCCATGGAGGGACAGGGGCACCGGGGAGCTGTTTTTT. The rearrangement uses TRBV28 and TRBJ2-2; 10 bases align to TRBD1. The CDR3 has 16 residues. J gave up 4 bases and V 5 bases, and 7 bases lay outside the gene matches. Germline-derived CDR1 and CDR2 are MDHEN and SYDVKM.

V gene TRBV11-2 combines with J gene TRBJ2-1; 7 positions agree with TRBD2. Germline CDR1 is SGHAT and CDR2 is FQNNGV. V lost 5 bases to trimming and J lost 6 bases; unmatched junction nucleotides: 10. The CDR3 covers 15 residues. The CDR3 spells CASSPIGLVGNEQFF. The CDR3, as DNA: TGTGCCAGCAGCCCCATAGGACTAGTGGGCAATGAGCAGTTCTTC. Full variable domain (remainder filled in from reference TRBV11-2 and TRBJ2-1): EAGVAQSPRYKIIEKRQSVAFWCNPISGHATLYWYQQILGQGPKLLIQFQNNGVVDDSQLPKDRFSAERLKGVDSTLKIQPAKLEDSAVYLCASSPIGLVGNEQFFGPGTRLTVL.

The chain links TRBV10-1 to TRBJ1-2; D unclear. CDR3 length: 13 amino acids. Germline loops: CDR1 WNHNN, CDR2 SYGVQD (reference sequence). V lost 4 bases and J lost 4, with 10 bases in between. The CDR3 DNA sequence: TGCGCCAGCAGTGTAGAGGCCTCCTATGGCTACACCTTC. Translation: CASSVEASYGYTF.

The genes are TRBV5-1 and TRBJ2-2; 10 nucleotides align to TRBD2. J gave up 5 bases and V 4 bases, and 2 bases lay outside the gene matches. The CDR3 totals 14 residues. Germline CDR1 SGHRS, CDR2 YFSETQ. DNA of the CDR3: TGCGCCAGCAGCCTAGCGGGGGAGACCGGGGAGCTGTTTTTT. Translation gives CASSLAGETGELFF.

V and J are TRBV5-1 and TRBJ2-7, with 12 bases identical to TRBD1. Unmatched junction bases numbered 7, after V lost 4 bases and J lost 5 bases. Germline assignment: CDR1 SGHRS and CDR2 YFSETQ. This CDR3 spans 15 amino acids. The CDR3 is CASSLRDRGLNEQYF. The CDR3 nucleotides are TGCGCCAGCAGCCTACGGGACAGGGGGCTGAACGAGCAGTACTTC.

The chain carries TRBV18 and TRBJ1-2, with unresolved D. Germline assignment: CDR1 KGHSH and CDR2 LQKENI. The V end was cut by 3 bases, the J end by 8 bases, with 16 bases between. This CDR3 region has 14 residues. The CDR3 region has the DNA TGTGCCAGCTCACCCCTAGGCCCAGCGGAAGGCTACACCTTC. Translation gives CASSPLGPAEGYTF. The variable domain in full, with the rest retrieved from reference TRBV18 and TRBJ1-2, is NAGVMQNPRHLVRRRGQEARLRCSPMKGHSHVYWYRQLPEEGLKFMVYLQKENIIDESGMPKERFSAEFPKEGPSILRIQQVVRGDSAAYFCASSPLGPAEGYTFGSGTRLTVV.

The rearrangement uses TRBV27 and TRBJ2-1, with TRBD1 matching 9 bases. Per the germline V gene, CDR1 is MNHEY and CDR2 is SMNVEV (reference sequence). The CDR3 extends over 15 amino acids. The V and J ends lost 7 bases and 4 bases, in that order; junction bases with no gene match: 8. The CDR3: CASNPIGQGYNEQFF. The CDR3 DNA reads TGTGCCAGCAATCCGATCGGACAGGGGTACAATGAGCAGTTCTTC.

The CDR3: CASSPLGVRRTYEQYF. CDR3 nucleotides: TGTGCCAGTAGTCCCCTGGGAGTGCGCCGAACCTACGAGCAGTACTTC. This sequence joins TRBV19 and TRBJ2-7, with a possible D match to TRBD2 (5 bases). Looked up from germline, CDR1 is LNHDA and CDR2 is SQIVND (reference sequence). Trimming pared 5 bases from V and 2 bases from J, leaving 19 bases between. CDR3 size: 16 residues.

The chain is built from TRBV27 and TRBJ1-2, with 9 nucleotides matching TRBD1. Trimming cost V 4 bases and J 4 bases; bases outside gene matches: 7. Germline V gene lookup returns CDR1 MNHEY and CDR2 SMNVEV (reference sequence). This CDR3 spans 15 amino acids. CDR3 bases: TGTGCCAGCAGTTCCATACAGGGGGCGGGCTATGGCTACACCTTC. This encodes CASSSIQGAGYGYTF.

The chain recombines TRBV2 with TRBJ2-3; 7 nucleotides line up with TRBD2. Unmatched junction bases numbered 13, after V lost 2 bases and J lost 2 bases. CDR1 is SNHLY and CDR2 is FYNNEI in the germline V gene. The length of the CDR3 is 18 residues. This CDR3 is CASSERGGAGDPTDTQYF. The CDR3 nucleotides are TGTGCCAGCAGTGAAAGGGGTGGGGCGGGGGACCCCACAGATACGCAGTATTTT.